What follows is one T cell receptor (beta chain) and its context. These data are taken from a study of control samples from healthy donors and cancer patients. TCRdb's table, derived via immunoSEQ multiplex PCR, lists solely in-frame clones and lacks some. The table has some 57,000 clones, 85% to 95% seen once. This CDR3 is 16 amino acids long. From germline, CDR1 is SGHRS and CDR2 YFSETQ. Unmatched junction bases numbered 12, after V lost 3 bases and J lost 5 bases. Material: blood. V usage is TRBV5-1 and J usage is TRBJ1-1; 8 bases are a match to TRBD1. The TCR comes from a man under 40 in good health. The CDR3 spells CASSSAGQGFETEAFF. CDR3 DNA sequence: TGCGCCAGCAGCTCCGCAGGACAGGGATTTGAGACTGAAGCTTTCTTT.